This TCR beta chain was documented in a study of graft-versus-host responses after intestinal transplantation. Study overall: Every transplant recipient was induced with anti-thymocyte globulin, then maintained on tacrolimus and steroids for around 3 years. General observations from the study: Elevated graft-versus-host to host-versus-graft clonal ratios in allografts were recorded for patients with graft-donor T cell macrochimerism. Early post-transplant HvG declines tracked with peak circulating GvH clone levels. GvH clones turned up in recipient marrow; some had shown up first in ileum or blood.

In germline, CDR1 is SGHNT, CDR2 YYREEE (reference sequence). J gave up 2 bases and V 4 bases, and 6 bases lay outside the gene matches. CDR3 length equals 14 residues. Remarks on this clone: Its cognate antigen is unknown.

Method: immunoSEQ multiplex PCR; TCRdb's copy keeps in-frame clones and lacks some. The sample lists 80,000 to 100,000 clones, under 90% occurring once. This sample comprised unstimulated CD4+ T cells sorted from spleen or lymph node cells, obtained before intestinal transplant. This TCR derives from a human donor who received an intestinal transplant. The chain employs TRBV5-4 and TRBJ2-7; TRBD1 matches at 7 bases. In DNA, the CDR3 is TGTGCCAGCAGCGTGGGACAGCTTACCTACGAGCAGTACTTC. Encoded protein: CASSVGQLTYEQYF.